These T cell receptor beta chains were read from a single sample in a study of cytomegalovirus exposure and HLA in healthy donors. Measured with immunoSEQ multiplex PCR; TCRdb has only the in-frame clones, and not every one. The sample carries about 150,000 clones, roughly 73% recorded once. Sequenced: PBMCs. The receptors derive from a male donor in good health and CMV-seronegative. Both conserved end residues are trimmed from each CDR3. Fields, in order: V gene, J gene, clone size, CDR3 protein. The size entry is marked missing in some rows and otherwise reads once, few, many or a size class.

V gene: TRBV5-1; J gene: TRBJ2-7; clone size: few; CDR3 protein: ASSLETVPTYEQY
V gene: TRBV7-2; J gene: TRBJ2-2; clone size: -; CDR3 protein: ASSLIGAGTGELF
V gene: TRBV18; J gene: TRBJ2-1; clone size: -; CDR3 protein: ASSLLQGGEYNEQF
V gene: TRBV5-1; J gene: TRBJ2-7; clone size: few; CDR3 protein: ASSLASFYEQY
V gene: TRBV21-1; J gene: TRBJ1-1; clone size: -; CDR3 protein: ASSKEIAWAVSMNTEAF
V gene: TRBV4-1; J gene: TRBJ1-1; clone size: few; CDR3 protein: ASSPGQGASRLTEAF
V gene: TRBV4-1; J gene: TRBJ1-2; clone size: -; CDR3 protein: ASSRGQGAYGYT
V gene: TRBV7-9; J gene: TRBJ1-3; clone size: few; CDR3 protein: ASSSTGKTGNTIY
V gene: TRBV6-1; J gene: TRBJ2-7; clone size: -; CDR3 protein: ASRQTGADEQY
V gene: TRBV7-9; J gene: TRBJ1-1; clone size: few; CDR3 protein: ASSLGGGNTEAF
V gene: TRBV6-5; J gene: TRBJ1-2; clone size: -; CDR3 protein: ASSYSTELYYGYT
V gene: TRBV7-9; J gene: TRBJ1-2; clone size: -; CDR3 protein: ASSLGSGYT
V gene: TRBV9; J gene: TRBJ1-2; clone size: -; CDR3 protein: ASSRSAPDLYGYT
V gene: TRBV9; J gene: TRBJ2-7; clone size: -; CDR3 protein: ASSVGTAYEQY
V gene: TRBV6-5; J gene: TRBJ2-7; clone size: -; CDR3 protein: ASSYSGSSYEQY
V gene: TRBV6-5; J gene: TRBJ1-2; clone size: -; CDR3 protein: ASSYSGQGLGYT